This T cell receptor beta chain originates from a study of cytomegalovirus exposure and HLA in healthy donors. The CDR3 runs to 17 residues. V was clipped by 4 bases and J by 2 bases, with 17 bases between them. CDR1 and CDR2 (germline): SEHNR, FQNEAQ (reference sequence). As to this clone: What it recognizes is unknown.

PCR involved 60 Vbeta and 13 Jbeta primers. Libraries were prepared by immunoSEQ multiplex PCR; TCRdb keeps only in-frame clonotypes and omits some of them. The sample lists about 210,000 clones; 70% to 85% were seen once. Study observations and caveats: Versus the approximately 700-donor mean, an Asian-associated ancestry cluster reportedly showed fewer N-insertions in a later analysis.

The material sequenced was PBMCs. The clonotype was recovered from a man between 40 and 49 years old in good health and CMV-seropositive. This chain connects TRBV7-9 to TRBJ2-2, with D possibly TRBD2 on 5 matching bases. CDR3 in DNA: TGTGCCAGCAGCTCTTCTCTGGAGGCCACAAACACCGGGGAGCTGTTTTTT. Translation: CASSSSLEATNTGELFF.